Included here is one T cell receptor (beta chain) sequence, with context. Assay: immunoSEQ multiplex PCR; the TCRdb copy retains only in-frame clones and omits some. The sample yields some 77,000 clones, just over 90% seen once. The sample comes from a study of T cell changes during pregnancy in multiple sclerosis. The input for sequencing was peripheral blood, taken in the second trimester of pregnancy. This TCR derives from a female donor in good health, enrolled as a control in a pregnancy study.

CDR3 sequence reads: CASGWKGGREQYF. The CDR3 DNA reads TGTGCCAGCGGGTGGAAGGGCGGGCGTGAGCAGTACTTC. The rearrangement joins TRBV27 to TRBJ2-7; tentative D call: TRBD2 (5 bases). This CDR3 spans 13 amino acids. Germline V gene lookup returns CDR1 MNHEY and CDR2 SMNVEV (reference sequence). V was cut by 8 bases and J by 7 bases, with 18 bases left in between.